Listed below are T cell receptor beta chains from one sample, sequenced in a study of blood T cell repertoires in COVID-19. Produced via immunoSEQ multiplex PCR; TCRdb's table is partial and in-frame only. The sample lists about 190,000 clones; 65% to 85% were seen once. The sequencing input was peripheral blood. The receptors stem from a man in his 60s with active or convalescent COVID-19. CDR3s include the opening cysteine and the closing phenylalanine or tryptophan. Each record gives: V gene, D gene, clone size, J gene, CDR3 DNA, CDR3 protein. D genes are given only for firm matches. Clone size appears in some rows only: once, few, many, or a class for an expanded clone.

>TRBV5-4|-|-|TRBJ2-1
TGTGCCAGCAGCTTGGCTCGGGGTAGCCCGTACAATGAGCAGTTCTTC
CASSLARGSPYNEQFF
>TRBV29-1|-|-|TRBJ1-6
TGCAGCGCCCAAGTCGGTGGAGATTCACCCCTCCACTTT
CSAQVGGDSPLHF
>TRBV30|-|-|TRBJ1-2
TGTGCCCTCTCGGGACTGCCAAGATATGGCTACACCTTC
CALSGLPRYGYTF
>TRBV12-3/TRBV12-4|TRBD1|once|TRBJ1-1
TGTGCCAGCAGCCTAGGGGACAGTGAAGCTTTCTTT
CASSLGDSEAFF
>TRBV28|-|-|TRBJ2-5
TGTGCCAGCAGTTTGCCCGGAGGCCTCCAAGAGACCCAGTACTTC
CASSLPGGLQETQYF
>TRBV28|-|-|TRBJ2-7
TGTGCCAGCAGTTTAGGCGGGCTCCTCTACGAGCAGTACTTC
CASSLGGLLYEQYF
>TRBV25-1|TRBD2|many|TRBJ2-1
TGTGCCAGCTCTGATAGCGGGAGGCTCTACAATGAGCAGTTCTTC
CASSDSGRLYNEQFF
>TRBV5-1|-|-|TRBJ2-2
TGCGCCAGCAGCTTGATGGGCAGGGTTAACACCGGGGAGCTGTTTTTT
CASSLMGRVNTGELFF
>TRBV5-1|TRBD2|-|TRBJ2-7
TGCGCCAGCAGCATATCTAGCGGGAGGCGCAACGAGCAGTACTTC
CASSISSGRRNEQYF
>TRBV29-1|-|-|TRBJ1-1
TGCAGCGTTGATCTCCGCAGGGCTGAAGCTTTCTTT
CSVDLRRAEAFF
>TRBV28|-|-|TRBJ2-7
TGTGCCAGCAGTGGGGGGGGCTATGAGCAGTACTTC
CASSGGGYEQYF
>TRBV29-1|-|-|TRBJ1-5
TGCAGCGTTCAGGACAGTAATCAGCCCCAGCATTTT
CSVQDSNQPQHF
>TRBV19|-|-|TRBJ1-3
TGTGCCACCAACCAAAGATCTACCTCTGGAAACACCATATATTTT
CATNQRSTSGNTIYF
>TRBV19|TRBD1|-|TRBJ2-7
TGTGCCAGTAGTGTCTTTAGTGGGGACAGTTCAACCTACGAGCAGTACTTC
CASSVFSGDSSTYEQYF
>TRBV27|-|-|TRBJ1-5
TGTGCCAGCAGTTTATCCCCTCTCAGCGATAGCAATCAGCCCCAGCATTTT
CASSLSPLSDSNQPQHF
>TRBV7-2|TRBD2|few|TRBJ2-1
TGTGCCAGTGGACTAGCGGGAGTAGGGCAGTTCTTC
CASGLAGVGQFF
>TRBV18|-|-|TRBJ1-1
TGTGCCAGCTCACCAAACAGGGAGTGGAACACTGAAGCTTTCTTT
CASSPNREWNTEAFF
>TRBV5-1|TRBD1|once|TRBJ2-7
TGCGCCAGCAGCTTGGCCGGGACAGACCTCTACGAGCAGTACTTC
CASSLAGTDLYEQYF
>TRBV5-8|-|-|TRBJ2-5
TGTGCCAGCAGCTTGGCGGAGACCCAGTACTTC
CASSLAETQYF
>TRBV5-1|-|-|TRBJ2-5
TGCGCCAGCAGCTTGCCGAGCGCGACTGGGGAGACCCAGTACTTC
CASSLPSATGETQYF
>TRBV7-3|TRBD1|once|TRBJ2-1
TGTGCCAGCAGTCCTACCCGGGACAGGGGGTACAATGAGCAGTTCTTC
CASSPTRDRGYNEQFF
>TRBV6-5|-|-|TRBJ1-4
TGTGCCAGCAGTACCCCGAGGGGAAGGGGGGAAAAACTGTTTTTT
CASSTPRGRGEKLFF
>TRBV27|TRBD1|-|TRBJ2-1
TGTGCCAGCAGTTTATCGGGACAGGTCCATGAGCAGTTCTTC
CASSLSGQVHEQFF
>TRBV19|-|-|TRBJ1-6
TGTGCCAGTAGTGTTAATCGGAATTCACCCCTCCACTTT
CASSVNRNSPLHF
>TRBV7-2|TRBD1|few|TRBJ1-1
TGTGCCAGCAGCCGGGACAGGGGAGGGCCAGCTTTCTTT
CASSRDRGGPAFF
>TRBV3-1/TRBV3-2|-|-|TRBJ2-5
TGTGCCAGCAGCCAAGGGACTGTGTGGGAGACCCAGTACTTC
CASSQGTVWETQYF
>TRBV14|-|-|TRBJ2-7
TGTGCCAGCAGCCATCAAGGCGGGGCCCCATCCTACGAGCAGTACTTC
CASSHQGGAPSYEQYF
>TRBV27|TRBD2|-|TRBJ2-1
TGTGCCAGCAGTTTTCGAAAGGCCGGGACTAGCGGGAGCCGGAGCTACAATGAGCAGTTCTTC
CASSFRKAGTSGSRSYNEQFF
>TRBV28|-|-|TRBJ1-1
TGTGCCAGCAGTTTCCCGACCAGACAGTACACTGAAGCTTTCTTT
CASSFPTRQYTEAFF
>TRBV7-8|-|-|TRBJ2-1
TGTGCCAGCAGCTTAGTTAGAGTCTACAATGAGCAGTTCTTC
CASSLVRVYNEQFF
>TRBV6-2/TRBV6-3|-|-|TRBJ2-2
TGTGCCAGCAGTTCCCGGGACATAGGCACCGGGGAGCTGTTTTTT
CASSSRDIGTGELFF
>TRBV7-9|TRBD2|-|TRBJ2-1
TGTGCCAGCAGCTCCCTATCCGCGGGAGGTTACAATGAGCAGTTCTTC
CASSSLSAGGYNEQFF
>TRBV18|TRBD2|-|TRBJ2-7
TGTGCCAGCTCACCCCCCGTTAGCGGGAGCTACGAGCAGTACTTC
CASSPPVSGSYEQYF
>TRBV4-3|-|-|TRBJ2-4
TGCGCCAGCAGCCAAGAGGGTACAGCCATTCAGTACTTC
CASSQEGTAIQYF